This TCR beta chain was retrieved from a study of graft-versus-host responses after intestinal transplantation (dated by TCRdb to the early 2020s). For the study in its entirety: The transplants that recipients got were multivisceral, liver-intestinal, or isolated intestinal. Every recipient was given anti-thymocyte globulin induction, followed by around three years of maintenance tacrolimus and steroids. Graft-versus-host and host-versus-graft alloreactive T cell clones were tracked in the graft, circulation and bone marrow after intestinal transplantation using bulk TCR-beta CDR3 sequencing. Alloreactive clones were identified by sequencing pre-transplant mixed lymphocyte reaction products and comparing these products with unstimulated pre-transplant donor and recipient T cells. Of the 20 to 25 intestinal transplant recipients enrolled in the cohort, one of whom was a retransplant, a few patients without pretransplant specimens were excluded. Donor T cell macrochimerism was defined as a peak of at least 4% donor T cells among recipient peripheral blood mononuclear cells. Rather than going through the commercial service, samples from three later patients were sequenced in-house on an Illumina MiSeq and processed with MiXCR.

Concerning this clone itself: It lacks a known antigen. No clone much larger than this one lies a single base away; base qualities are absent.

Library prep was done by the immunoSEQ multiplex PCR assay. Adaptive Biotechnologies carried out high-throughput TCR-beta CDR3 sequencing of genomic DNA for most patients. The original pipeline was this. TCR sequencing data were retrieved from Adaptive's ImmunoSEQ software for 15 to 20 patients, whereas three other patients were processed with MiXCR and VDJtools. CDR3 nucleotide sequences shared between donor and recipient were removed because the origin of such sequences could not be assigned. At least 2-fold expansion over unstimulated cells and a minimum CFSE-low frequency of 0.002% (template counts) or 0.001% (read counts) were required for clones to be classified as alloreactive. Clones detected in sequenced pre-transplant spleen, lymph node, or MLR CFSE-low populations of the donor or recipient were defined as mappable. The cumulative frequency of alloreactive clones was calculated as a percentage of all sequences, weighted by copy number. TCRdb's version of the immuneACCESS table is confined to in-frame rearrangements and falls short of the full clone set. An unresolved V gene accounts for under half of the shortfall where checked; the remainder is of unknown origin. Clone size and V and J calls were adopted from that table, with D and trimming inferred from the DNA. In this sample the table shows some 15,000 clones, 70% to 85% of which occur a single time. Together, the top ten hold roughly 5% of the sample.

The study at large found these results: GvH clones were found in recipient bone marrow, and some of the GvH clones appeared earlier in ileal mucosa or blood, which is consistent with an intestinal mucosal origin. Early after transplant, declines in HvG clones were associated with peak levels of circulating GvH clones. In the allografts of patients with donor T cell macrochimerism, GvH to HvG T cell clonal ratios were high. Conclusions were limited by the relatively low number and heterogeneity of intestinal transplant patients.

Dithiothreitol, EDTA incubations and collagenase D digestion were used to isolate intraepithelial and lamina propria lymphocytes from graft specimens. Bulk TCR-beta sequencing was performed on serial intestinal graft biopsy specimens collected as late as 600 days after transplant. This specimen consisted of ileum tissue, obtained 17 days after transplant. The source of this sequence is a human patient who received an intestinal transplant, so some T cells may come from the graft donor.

At the DNA level, the sequence is TGTGCCAGCAGCTTAGCTGTATTGGGGGGTGAAGCTTTCTTT. Translated, it gives CASSLAVLGGEAFF. The V gene is TRBV7-9 and the J gene is TRBJ1-1, and the D gene may be TRBD1, 5 bases matching. The CDR3 measures 14 amino acids from cysteine to phenylalanine. Here the CDR3 DNA is all that survives: 42 bases in frame from base 1. The V end loses 0 bases and the J end loses 7 bases, and a stretch of 12 bases separates them. CDR1 and CDR2 are drawn from the germline V gene (reference sequence): SEHNR, FQNEAQ.